This is a list of T cell receptor beta chains from one sample in a study of cytomegalovirus exposure and HLA in healthy donors. Sequencing was performed with immunoSEQ multiplex PCR; in TCRdb, only in-frame clones are kept and a portion is missing. The table has 90,000 to 110,000 clones, about 81% seen once. Sequencing input: PBMCs. The receptors here all came from a man aged 25-45 years in good health and CMV-seronegative. Both conserved end residues are trimmed from each CDR3. The order of the fields is J gene, V gene, CDR3 length, clone size, CDR3 protein. The size entry is marked missing in some rows and otherwise reads once, few, many or a size class.

j_call: TRBJ2-1; v_call: TRBV5-1; cdr3_length: 14; clone_size: .; cdr3_aa: ASSQLTSGGAQEQF
j_call: TRBJ2-5; v_call: TRBV5-1; cdr3_length: 13; clone_size: .; cdr3_aa: ASSLVPGLQETQY
j_call: TRBJ2-7; v_call: TRBV9; cdr3_length: 13; clone_size: .; cdr3_aa: ASSPRTGLGYEQY
j_call: TRBJ1-1; v_call: TRBV5-4; cdr3_length: 13; clone_size: few; cdr3_aa: ASSLGGQGDREAF
j_call: TRBJ1-3; v_call: TRBV5-1; cdr3_length: 13; clone_size: .; cdr3_aa: ASSSEQASGNTIY
j_call: TRBJ2-7; v_call: TRBV28; cdr3_length: 12; clone_size: .; cdr3_aa: ASSPPGQPYEQY
j_call: TRBJ1-2; v_call: TRBV19; cdr3_length: 10; clone_size: .; cdr3_aa: ASSMEGDGYT
j_call: TRBJ1-1; v_call: TRBV9; cdr3_length: 14; clone_size: .; cdr3_aa: ASSPQTGATGAEAF
j_call: TRBJ1-1; v_call: TRBV2; cdr3_length: 14; clone_size: .; cdr3_aa: ASMGDRQGGNTEAF
j_call: TRBJ2-7; v_call: TRBV6-1; cdr3_length: 12; clone_size: once; cdr3_aa: ASIMDSGFYEQY
j_call: TRBJ1-2; v_call: TRBV28; cdr3_length: 11; clone_size: .; cdr3_aa: ASSQDSLYGYT
j_call: TRBJ2-7; v_call: TRBV9; cdr3_length: 13; clone_size: few; cdr3_aa: ASSRGVTGSYEQY
j_call: TRBJ1-2; v_call: TRBV5-6; cdr3_length: 12; clone_size: .; cdr3_aa: ASSLEGAGRGYT
j_call: TRBJ2-7; v_call: TRBV5-6; cdr3_length: 13; clone_size: .; cdr3_aa: ASSFAIGVSYEQY
j_call: TRBJ2-5; v_call: TRBV29-1; cdr3_length: 14; clone_size: .; cdr3_aa: SVDSSGLAGQETQY
j_call: TRBJ1-2; v_call: TRBV28; cdr3_length: 12; clone_size: .; cdr3_aa: ASSPEQGSSGYT
j_call: TRBJ2-1; v_call: TRBV19; cdr3_length: 13; clone_size: .; cdr3_aa: ASSMLASGEDEQF
j_call: TRBJ2-7; v_call: TRBV4-2; cdr3_length: 13; clone_size: .; cdr3_aa: ASSPSFTGNYEQY
j_call: TRBJ2-1; v_call: TRBV5-4; cdr3_length: 15; clone_size: .; cdr3_aa: ASSYITGTGNHNEQF
j_call: TRBJ2-5; v_call: TRBV5-1; cdr3_length: 13; clone_size: .; cdr3_aa: ASSLVQGGQETQY
j_call: TRBJ2-5; v_call: TRBV5-1; cdr3_length: 14; clone_size: .; cdr3_aa: ASSLALAGTQETQY
j_call: TRBJ2-1; v_call: TRBV7-2; cdr3_length: 17; clone_size: .; cdr3_aa: ASSLPFPGLAGAGNEQF
j_call: TRBJ1-1; v_call: TRBV29-1; cdr3_length: 11; clone_size: .; cdr3_aa: SGRLQGWTEAF
j_call: TRBJ2-7; v_call: TRBV2; cdr3_length: 13; clone_size: .; cdr3_aa: ASIVEAGATYEQY
j_call: TRBJ2-1; v_call: TRBV29-1; cdr3_length: 15; clone_size: .; cdr3_aa: SVLPSSGRNSYNEQF
j_call: TRBJ2-1; v_call: TRBV5-1; cdr3_length: 13; clone_size: .; cdr3_aa: ASSLVGGIYNEQF
j_call: TRBJ1-2; v_call: TRBV4-3; cdr3_length: 13; clone_size: .; cdr3_aa: ASSQDLTGIYGYT
j_call: TRBJ1-5; v_call: TRBV4-1; cdr3_length: 13; clone_size: .; cdr3_aa: ASSQGQGVSQPQH
j_call: TRBJ2-5; v_call: TRBV5-4; cdr3_length: 12; clone_size: .; cdr3_aa: ASSSPGYQETQY
j_call: TRBJ2-7; v_call: TRBV7-9; cdr3_length: 12; clone_size: .; cdr3_aa: ASSLARTDGEQY
j_call: TRBJ2-2; v_call: TRBV6-5; cdr3_length: 12; clone_size: .; cdr3_aa: ASSWNSQAGELF
j_call: TRBJ1-1; v_call: TRBV6-5; cdr3_length: 12; clone_size: .; cdr3_aa: ASGIAGRSAEAF
j_call: TRBJ2-5; v_call: TRBV5-4; cdr3_length: 10; clone_size: .; cdr3_aa: ASSYREETQY
j_call: TRBJ2-4; v_call: TRBV27; cdr3_length: 11; clone_size: .; cdr3_aa: ASSLSGVWIQY
j_call: TRBJ1-5; v_call: TRBV4-1; cdr3_length: 18; clone_size: .; cdr3_aa: ASSQDPRDTQLYSNQPQH
j_call: TRBJ1-5; v_call: TRBV7-2; cdr3_length: 13; clone_size: .; cdr3_aa: ASSTRAMSNQPQH
j_call: TRBJ2-7; v_call: TRBV5-1; cdr3_length: 10; clone_size: .; cdr3_aa: ASSDVPGEQY
j_call: TRBJ1-2; v_call: TRBV7-9; cdr3_length: 13; clone_size: .; cdr3_aa: ASSLGRDSNYGYT
j_call: TRBJ2-3; v_call: TRBV18; cdr3_length: 17; clone_size: .; cdr3_aa: ASSLVAGVSLTSTDTQY
j_call: TRBJ2-7; v_call: TRBV13; cdr3_length: 14; clone_size: .; cdr3_aa: ASSLALGTGSYEQY
j_call: TRBJ2-5; v_call: TRBV28; cdr3_length: 13; clone_size: .; cdr3_aa: ASRGGLAGQETQY
j_call: TRBJ2-7; v_call: TRBV28; cdr3_length: 10; clone_size: .; cdr3_aa: ASSFAGYEQY
j_call: TRBJ2-7; v_call: TRBV6-5; cdr3_length: 13; clone_size: .; cdr3_aa: ASSRTSDSSREQY
j_call: TRBJ2-7; v_call: TRBV11-2; cdr3_length: 13; clone_size: .; cdr3_aa: ASSLATALKNEQY
j_call: TRBJ1-1; v_call: TRBV19; cdr3_length: 14; clone_size: .; cdr3_aa: AASAHRERMNTEAF
j_call: TRBJ2-1; v_call: TRBV5-1; cdr3_length: 12; clone_size: .; cdr3_aa: ASSRGGEDDEQF
j_call: TRBJ1-1; v_call: TRBV7-9; cdr3_length: 10; clone_size: .; cdr3_aa: ASSAGNTEAF
j_call: TRBJ2-2; v_call: TRBV7-9; cdr3_length: 13; clone_size: .; cdr3_aa: ASSPLAGSTGELF
j_call: TRBJ1-3; v_call: TRBV6-6; cdr3_length: 14; clone_size: .; cdr3_aa: ASSSAGTLSGNTIY
j_call: TRBJ1-3; v_call: TRBV10-3; cdr3_length: 11; clone_size: .; cdr3_aa: AIAQGEGNTIY
j_call: TRBJ1-3; v_call: TRBV5-6; cdr3_length: 14; clone_size: few; cdr3_aa: ASSLPGVGTGNTIY
j_call: TRBJ2-7; v_call: TRBV28; cdr3_length: 11; clone_size: .; cdr3_aa: ASSDAGGGEQY
j_call: TRBJ1-2; v_call: TRBV28; cdr3_length: 12; clone_size: .; cdr3_aa: ASSSGTGNYGYT
j_call: TRBJ2-1; v_call: TRBV7-6; cdr3_length: 9; clone_size: few; cdr3_aa: ASSSPNEQF